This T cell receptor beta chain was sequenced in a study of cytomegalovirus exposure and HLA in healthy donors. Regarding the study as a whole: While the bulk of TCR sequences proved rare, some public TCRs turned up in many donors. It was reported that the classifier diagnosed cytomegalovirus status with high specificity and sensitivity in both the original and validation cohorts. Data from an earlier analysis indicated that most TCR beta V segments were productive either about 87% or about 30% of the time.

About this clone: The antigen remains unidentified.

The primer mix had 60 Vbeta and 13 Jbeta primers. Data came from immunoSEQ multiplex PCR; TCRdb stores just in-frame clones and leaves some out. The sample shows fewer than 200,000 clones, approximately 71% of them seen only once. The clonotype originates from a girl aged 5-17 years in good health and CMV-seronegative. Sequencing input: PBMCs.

CDR3 sequence (DNA): TGCAGTGCTTGGGGGGTCCCTGGCTACACCTTC. This codes for CSAWGVPGYTF. V gene TRBV20-1 combines with J gene TRBJ1-2, with D possibly TRBD1 on 5 matching bases. V was shortened by 5 bases and J by 7 bases, with 11 bases between the two germline ends. Germline values: CDR1 DFQATT, CDR2 SNEGSKA (reference sequence). The CDR3 runs to 11 residues.